This TCR beta chain was found in a study of cytomegalovirus exposure and HLA in healthy donors. Across the whole study: Earlier, about 180 million T cells were analyzed, and about 100 million unique TCR beta sequences were found among them.

This clone appeared a single time. Use of 60 Vbeta and 13 Jbeta primers characterized the PCR. Assay: immunoSEQ multiplex PCR; the TCRdb copy retains only in-frame clones and omits some. The sample gives roughly 80,000 clones, 62% of which show up once; roughly 4% is in the top ten. Germline V lookup: CDR1 GTSNPN, CDR2 SVGIG (reference sequence). V shed 3 bases, J shed 1 base, and the junction held 3 bases outside the gene matches. There are 15 residues in the CDR3. The V call is TRBV30, the J call TRBJ2-5, with 12 bases matching TRBD2. This TCR came from a male donor in good health and CMV-seropositive. The sequenced sample was PBMCs. The CDR3 here is CAWRVGLAGQETQYF. The CDR3 bases are TGTGCCTGGAGGGTGGGACTAGCGGGCCAAGAGACCCAGTACTTC.